This TCR beta chain was found in a study of Graves' ophthalmopathy and Graves' hyperthyroidism (dated by TCRdb to between 2018 and 2020). The study in broad terms: Peripheral blood was collected at initial diagnosis, prior to any treatment. After sampling, hyperthyroidism patients received methimazole starting at 30 mg daily, and ophthalmopathy patients received high-dose intravenous methylprednisolone. T-cell repertoires of thyroid tissue and blood were compared in six hyperthyroidism patients. For independent validation, a separate cohort was made up of approximately 18 hyperthyroidism patients plus 17 patients who later progressed from hyperthyroidism to ophthalmopathy. To explore V-J signatures that separate ophthalmopathy from hyperthyroidism, a discovery set of 95 to 100 patients was enrolled, consisting of about 41 with ophthalmopathy and around 60 with stable hyperthyroidism. TCR beta repertoire signatures were used to distinguish Graves' ophthalmopathy from Graves' hyperthyroidism and to predict progression to ophthalmopathy. In total, under 150 blood samples were TCR-sequenced: approximately 42 ophthalmopathy, some 75 hyperthyroidism and roughly 17 hyperthyroidism-to-ophthalmopathy patients.

Hyperthyroidism was considered stable if no progression to ophthalmopathy occurred within 18 months of follow-up. The hyperthyroidism patients were 18 to 65 years old and newly diagnosed, with a disease duration of less than 2 months. Patients were excluded if they had other autoimmune diseases, uncontrolled infections, pregnancy or lactation. Clinical symptoms, serum thyroxine, TRAb, thyroid ultrasound and orbital computed tomography were used for diagnosis. Ficoll-Paque density gradient centrifugation was used to isolate PBMCs from about 10 ml of fresh peripheral blood. Total RNA was extracted with Trizol reagent and quality-checked on an Agilent 2100 Bioanalyzer. CDR1 and CDR2, looked up from the germline V gene (reference sequence), are SEHNR and FQNEAQ. Trimming removed 1 base from V and 3 bases from J, leaving 9 bases between the germline ends. From cysteine to phenylalanine, the CDR3 is 14 amino acids long. This entry keeps only the CDR3 DNA: 42 bases, framed from base 1.

TCR beta CDR3 regions were amplified from RNA transcripts for repertoire sequencing. The first round of RT-PCR was done with HTBI primers and the Qiagen OneStep RT-PCR kit, and was followed by a second round of multiplex PCR, then size selection and purification. Sequencing of the libraries was carried out on an Illumina HiSeq2000 in paired-end mode with 100 bp reads. In the authors' own workflow: SOAPnuke was used for read processing, and reads with adapters, uncalled bases, a mean Phred below 15, or no exact constant-primer or identifier match were discarded. High-quality paired reads were merged with COPE v1.2.5. Clonotypes were defined as unique nucleotide sequences and were aligned to IMGT TRB V, D and J references using MiTCR v1.1. Only V-J combinations with frequency above 0.0001 were analysed, covering over 98% of repertoires. For each V-J combination, a TCR clonal expansion and chaos score was defined as the ratio of F50 clonal expansion to chaos observed in the TCRdist matrix. Features were reduced by Welch's t-statistics and random forest to over 10 V-J combinations, which fed a naive Bayes classifier. The similarity between thyroid and blood repertoires was quantified using the Morisita-Horn index. TCRdb passed the public sequencing reads through fastp at Q25 and MiXCR, retaining productive beta sequences. Rows with a matching CDR3 protein are joined into one entry that keeps the most common DNA and genes. The authors' filters were not applied to this entry. Present in this sample are roughly 400,000 distinct CDR3 sequences, about a sixth of which were seen just once. 2.4% of the sample is held by the ten biggest clonotypes.

This clonotype has ten or more counts. Its target antigen remains unknown. Within one base of it there is no much larger clone, and no base qualities were kept. Points the paper makes about the study in general: In validation, the model predicted ophthalmopathy progression with 55% to 71% sensitivity and about 77% specificity; roughly 12 predicted patients were CT-confirmed with GO in a median of around 6.5 months. Among expanded thyroid clonotypes with frequency above 0.001, most also showed up in blood, which suggests that blood repertoires may reflect the thyroid immune response. In cross-validation, the 13-signature model distinguished ophthalmopathy from stable hyperthyroidism with 85% to 90% sensitivity and around 81% specificity, and in the test set the corresponding values were about 80% and 75%. No statistical method was used to predetermine the sample size, and group allocation was not hidden from the investigators.

Sequencing was carried out using peripheral blood. This clonotype originated in an adult woman with stable Graves' hyperthyroidism. The chain couples TRBV7-9 to TRBJ1-2; the D segment could be TRBD1, given 5 matching bases. The CDR3 here reads CASSLVGTDYGYTF. The DNA sequence is as follows: TGTGCCAGCAGCTTAGTTGGGACGGACTATGGCTACACCTTC.